What follows are 30 T cell receptor beta chains derived from one specimen sequenced in a study of long-term antiretroviral therapy in people with HIV. Runs used v3.0 of the immunoSEQ assay and were done at survey level. Here immunoSEQ multiplex PCR was the method, and the copy in TCRdb shows in-frame clones only, minus some. This table has almost 30,000 clones, 90% appearing once. Sequencing used unsorted PBMCs, obtained 3.2 years before starting antiretroviral therapy. The receptors come from a man aged 45-60 years with HIV.

The chain is built from TRBV2 and TRBJ1-3; tentatively, D is TRBD1 (6 bases). Germline loops: CDR1 SNHLY, CDR2 FYNNEI. The V and J ends lost 6 bases and 6 bases respectively, with 9 bases between them. The CDR3 loop spans 12 amino acids. In DNA form, the CDR3 reads TGTGCCAGCAGGCCAGGGGTAAACACCATATATTTT. This codes for CASRPGVNTIYF. The whole variable domain, filled in from reference TRBV2 and TRBJ1-3, reads EPEVTQTPSHQVTQMGQEVILRCVPISNHLYFYWYRQILGQKVEFLVSFYNNEISEKSEIFDDQFSVERPDGSNFTLKIRSTKLEDSAMYFCASRPGVNTIYFGEGSWLTVV.

The chain links TRBV21-1 to TRBJ1-2. TRBV21-1 is a listed pseudogene. This CDR3 region has 14 residues. CDR3 DNA sequence: TGTGCCAGCAGCACGTGGAGAGGGTGCTATGGCTACACCTTC. This codes for CASSTWRGCYGYTF.

The V call is TRBV29-1, the J call TRBJ2-2; 7 bases match TRBD1. The junction had 6 bases not matched to a gene; V was cut back by 6 bases and J by 2 bases. The CDR3 is 14 amino acids. From germline, CDR1 is SQVTM and CDR2 ANQGSEA. The CDR3 sequence: CSVHRDSNTGELFF. CDR3 coding DNA: TGCAGCGTCCACCGGGACAGCAACACCGGGGAGCTGTTTTTT.

The chain carries TRBV13 and TRBJ1-2, with D perhaps matching TRBD1 (5 bases). With 2 bases removed from V and 7 bases from J, the gap between germline ends came to 14 bases. The CDR3 sequence is 14 residues long. The germline gives CDR1 PRHDT, CDR2 FYEKMQ (reference sequence). CDR3 nucleotides: TGTGCCAGCAGCTTATCTGCAGGGTGGGGTGGCTACACCTTC. This codes for CASSLSAGWGGYTF. Full variable domain (outside the CDR3, taken from reference TRBV13 and TRBJ1-2): AAGVIQSPRHLIKEKRETATLKCYPIPRHDTVYWYQQGPGQDPQFLISFYEKMQSDKGSIPDRFSAQQFSDYHSELNMSSLELGDSALYFCASSLSAGWGGYTFGSGTRLTVV.

J is TRBJ2-5 and V is TRBV7-2, with D perhaps TRBD1 or TRBD2 (5 bases each). Per the germline V gene, CDR1 is SGHTA and CDR2 is FQGNSA. The V end lost 4 bases, the J end lost 5 bases, and 14 bases lay between the germline ends. The CDR3 totals 14 residues. This CDR3 reads CASSSQGTGETQYF. CDR3 in DNA: TGTGCCAGCAGCTCTCAGGGAACGGGGGAGACCCAGTACTTC.

The chain carries TRBV5-1 and TRBJ2-5; TRBD1 might be the D (5 bases). Per the germline V gene, CDR1 is SGHRS and CDR2 is YFSETQ. V was pared by 0 bases and J by 0 bases, with 12 bases between. The CDR3 covers 16 residues. The CDR3 is CASSLGARQNQETQYF. CDR3 sequence (DNA): TGCGCCAGCAGCTTGGGCGCGCGACAGAACCAAGAGACCCAGTACTTC.

This sequence joins TRBV5-6 and TRBJ2-3, with unresolved D. Trimming cost V 4 bases and J 0 bases, with 3 bases left between them. There are 12 residues in the CDR3. Germline V gene sequence: CDR1 SGHDT, CDR2 YYEEEE. CDR3 loop: CASSHSTDTQYF. For the CDR3, the DNA is TGTGCCAGCAGCCATAGCACAGATACGCAGTATTTT.

CDR3 sequence: CASSLASAGASDTQYF. CDR3 sequence (DNA): TGCGCCAGCAGCTTGGCTTCAGCGGGAGCTTCAGATACGCAGTATTTT. V and J are TRBV5-1 and TRBJ2-3; 8 bases align to TRBD2. Per germline, CDR1 SGHRS and CDR2 YFSETQ. The V and J ends lost 0 bases and 4 bases, in that order; junction bases with no gene match: 7. The CDR3 covers 16 residues.

This clone was counted a single time. The V and J genes are TRBV5-4 and TRBJ1-2; 11 bases align to TRBD1. Germline CDR1 is SGHNT and CDR2 is YYREEE (reference sequence). V shed 0 bases and J 7 bases; nucleotides not matched to a gene: 8. The CDR3 sequence is 16 residues long. The CDR3 loop is CASSLAPGQGVIGYTF. CDR3 bases: TGTGCCAGCAGCTTGGCACCGGGACAGGGGGTTATTGGCTACACCTTC.

Within the sample, this clone is medium-sized. The chain recombines TRBV7-9 with TRBJ2-1; a possible D gene is TRBD2 (6 bases). This CDR3 has 15 residues. The V gene lost 3 bases and the J gene lost 2 bases, with 11 bases spanning the gap. CDR1 SEHNR and CDR2 FQNEAQ come from the germline V gene (reference sequence). CDR3 in DNA: TGTGCCAGCAGCTTGGGGAGGTACCCCTACAATGAGCAGTTCTTC. Encoded protein: CASSLGRYPYNEQFF.

This sequence joins TRBV2 and TRBJ2-7, with D uncertain. V shed 3 bases and J shed 1 base, with 13 bases lying between them. The length of the CDR3 is 15 residues. Per germline, CDR1 SNHLY and CDR2 FYNNEI. The CDR3 here is CASSEGLGLSYEQYF. CDR3 in DNA: TGTGCCAGCAGTGAGGGCCTGGGCCTATCCTACGAGCAGTACTTC.

V is TRBV10-3 and J is TRBJ1-4, with 7 bases that match TRBD1. With V trimmed by 10 bases and J by 6 bases, 11 bases remained unmatched. The germline gives CDR1 ENHRY, CDR2 SYGVKD. The CDR3 consists of 14 residues. The CDR3: CASRRDRIYEKLFF. For the CDR3, the DNA is TGTGCCAGCCGCCGGGACAGAATTTATGAAAAACTGTTTTTT.

V gene TRBV7-6 combines with J gene TRBJ2-7; D ambiguous. Looked up from germline, CDR1 is SGHVS and CDR2 is FNYEAQ. CDR3 length: 13 residues. Deletions cut 5 bases from V and 6 bases from J, with 14 bases between. Here the CDR3 DNA reads TGTGCCAGCAGCCCGTCCCGGAGTCTCGAGCAGTACTTC. As protein: CASSPSRSLEQYF.

J is TRBJ1-6 and V is TRBV21-1. TRBV21-1 has pseudogene status. This CDR3 has 19 residues. CDR3 bases: TGTGCCAGCAGGCATGTCGTGAAGGGGGCGCCGGGGGGAAATTCACCCCTCCACTTT. Translated: CASRHVVKGAPGGNSPLHF.

The chain is built from TRBV5-6 and TRBJ1-4; D possibly corresponds to TRBD1 (5 bases). The V gene lost 6 bases and the J gene lost 4 bases, with 16 bases spanning the gap. The CDR3 runs 15 residues. From germline, CDR1 is SGHDT and CDR2 YYEEEE. In nucleotides, the CDR3 is TGTGCCAGCACGAACCGGGGGGGACTTAATGAAAAACTGTTTTTT. This codes for CASTNRGGLNEKLFF.

The chain joins TRBV30 to TRBJ2-1; 8 bases align to TRBD1. There are 16 residues in the CDR3. The trim removed 1 base at V and 2 bases at J, leaving 7 bases unmatched. Per the germline V gene, CDR1 is GTSNPN and CDR2 is SVGIG (reference sequence). CDR3 sequence (DNA): TGTGCCTGGAGTGCCGGGACAGGTAATCCCTACAATGAGCAGTTCTTC. Protein: CAWSAGTGNPYNEQFF. Filled out from reference TRBV30 and TRBJ2-1, the complete variable domain reads SQTIHQWPATLVQPVGSPLSLECTVEGTSNPNLYWYRQAAGRGLQLLFYSVGIGQISSEVPQNLSASRPQDRQFILSSKKLLLSDSGFYLCAWSAGTGNPYNEQFFGPGTRLTVL.

The chain carries TRBV30 and TRBJ1-5; possibly TRBD1 for D (5 bases). The CDR3 runs 19 residues. Germline V lookup: CDR1 GTSNPN, CDR2 SVGIG (reference sequence). V shed 3 bases and J shed 0 bases, with 24 bases lying between them. The CDR3 DNA sequence: TGTGCCTGGAGGTACCCCGACAGACCGATTCCCGATAGCAATCAGCCCCAGCATTTT. Amino acids: CAWRYPDRPIPDSNQPQHF.

V is TRBV5-1 and J is TRBJ2-3; 9 positions match TRBD1. V was clipped by 4 bases and J by 3 bases; unmatched bases: 6. CDR3 length: 15 residues. The germline gives CDR1 SGHRS, CDR2 YFSETQ. The CDR3 DNA is TGCGCCAGCAGCGGGACAGGGTGGGGGACAGATACGCAGTATTTT. This encodes CASSGTGWGTDTQYF.

This chain links TRBV4-1 with TRBJ2-1, with D perhaps TRBD2 (5 bases). Germline lookup yields CDR1 MGHRA and CDR2 YSYEKL. Between the trimmed V and J ends, which lost 0 bases and 4 bases, there was a span of 13 bases. This CDR3 spans 16 amino acids. The CDR3 reads CASSQDSQRIYNEQFF. DNA for the CDR3: TGCGCCAGCAGCCAAGATAGCCAGCGGATTTACAATGAGCAGTTCTTC.

The rearrangement joins TRBV4-1 to TRBJ2-3; possibly TRBD1 or TRBD2 for D (5 bases each). The CDR3 covers 18 residues. The V gene's germline CDR1 is MGHRA and CDR2 YSYEKL. V was cut by 0 bases and J by 2 bases, with 18 bases left in between. Here the CDR3 DNA reads TGCGCCAGCAGCCAAGATGTCGGGGCCTCGGGTCTCACAGATACGCAGTATTTT. It specifies CASSQDVGASGLTDTQYF.

This sequence joins TRBV7-3 and TRBJ2-2; D is uncertain. Between the trimmed V and J ends, which lost 3 bases and 8 bases, there was a span of 13 bases. Germline V gene sequence: CDR1 SGHTA, CDR2 FQGTGA. The CDR3 consists of 14 residues. Here the CDR3 DNA reads TGTGCCAGCAGCTTCCCCGGCCCCGAAGGGGAGCTGTTTTTT. Translation gives CASSFPGPEGELFF.

V usage is TRBV10-1 and J usage is TRBJ2-1; 8 nucleotides align to TRBD1. The CDR3 runs to 12 residues. Per the germline V gene, CDR1 is WNHNN and CDR2 is SYGVQD (reference sequence). The junction had 3 bases not matched to a gene; V was cut back by 5 bases and J by 9 bases. The DNA for the CDR3 is TGCGCCAGCAGTTCGGACAGGGCTGAGCAGTTCTTC. It encodes CASSSDRAEQFF.

The CDR3 loop is CASSLVTRQETQYF. CDR3 coding DNA: TGTGCCAGCAGCTTAGTTACCCGGCAAGAGACCCAGTACTTC. This chain links TRBV7-2 with TRBJ2-5; no firm D call. The V end was cut by 1 base, the J end by 2 bases, with 8 bases between. From germline, CDR1 is SGHTA and CDR2 FQGNSA. This CDR3 is built from 14 residues.

This chain joins TRBV5-1 and TRBJ1-3; a possible D gene is TRBD1 (6 bases). CDR3 length equals 14 residues. V was pared by 1 base and J by 2 bases, with 7 bases between. Germline lookup yields CDR1 SGHRS and CDR2 YFSETQ. The CDR3 here is CASSLRTAGNTIYF. The CDR3 coding sequence is TGCGCCAGCAGCTTGAGGACAGCTGGAAACACCATATATTTT.

This chain uses TRBV7-9 with TRBJ2-5, with D uncertain. This CDR3 region has 12 residues. Per the germline V gene, CDR1 is SEHNR and CDR2 is FQNEAQ (reference sequence). Trimming removed 1 base at V and 5 bases at J, with 5 bases between. DNA for the CDR3: TGTGCCAGCAGCTTAGTTTCGGAGACCCAGTACTTC. Amino acids: CASSLVSETQYF.

J is TRBJ1-5 and V is TRBV30; no clear D. V was clipped by 0 bases and J by 6 bases, with 6 bases between them. The V gene's germline CDR1 is GTSNPN and CDR2 SVGIG (reference sequence). CDR3 length: 12 residues. The CDR3 DNA follows: TGTGCCTGGAGTGTAATGCGTCAGCCCCAGCATTTT. Residues: CAWSVMRQPQHF.

CDR3 region: CASSLGGANVLTF. The CDR3 region has the DNA TGTGCCAGCAGCCTGGGGGGGGCCAACGTCCTGACTTTC. The chain has TRBV7-7 and TRBJ2-6; D remains ambiguous. This CDR3 is 13 amino acids long. Trimming cost V 5 bases and J 4 bases, with 6 bases left between them. The germline V gene has CDR1 SSHAT and CDR2 FNYEAQ (reference sequence). The entire variable domain, with the rest obtained from reference TRBV7-7 and TRBJ2-6, is as follows: GAGVSQSPRYKVTKRGQDVTLRCDPISSHATLYWYQQALGQGPEFLTYFNYEAQPDKSGLPSDRFSAERPEGSISTLTIQRTEQRDSAMYRCASSLGGANVLTFGAGSRLTVL.

The CDR3 reads CASSLPGLNSPLHF. CDR3 coding DNA: TGTGCCAGCAGCTTACCAGGGTTAAATTCACCCCTCCACTTT. The chain couples TRBV7-9 to TRBJ1-6, with a weak D call TRBD1 (5 bases). The CDR3 has 14 residues. Germline CDR1 and CDR2: SEHNR and FQNEAQ (reference sequence). V was clipped by 2 bases and J by 7 bases, with 9 bases between them. The full variable domain, rest sourced from reference TRBV7-9 and TRBJ1-6, is DTGVSQNPRHKITKRGQNVTFRCDPISEHNRLYWYRQTLGQGPEFLTYFQNEAQLEKSRLLSDRFSAERPKGSFSTLEIQRTEQGDSAMYLCASSLPGLNSPLHFGNGTRLTVT.

The J gene is TRBJ1-5, the V gene TRBV7-6; the D is unclear. CDR3 size: 13 residues. Trimming removed 1 base at V and 3 bases at J, with 4 bases between. The germline V gene has CDR1 SGHVS and CDR2 FNYEAQ. This chain's CDR3 is CASSLGANQPQHF. The CDR3 DNA is TGTGCCAGCAGCTTAGGTGCCAATCAGCCCCAGCATTTT.

This chain joins TRBV14 and TRBJ1-2; 7 bases align to TRBD1. The junction had 9 bases not matched to a gene; V was cut back by 4 bases and J by 10 bases. The V gene's germline CDR1 is SGHDN and CDR2 FVKESK. The CDR3 consists of 13 residues. The CDR3 sequence: CASSPRQGEVYTF. The CDR3 DNA reads as TGTGCCAGCAGCCCCCGACAGGGAGAAGTCTACACCTTC.